This TCR beta chain was identified during a study of blood T cell repertoires in COVID-19. Across the whole study: The cDNA or gDNA used as material had been derived from T cells, B-cell-depleted T cells, or PBMCs.

Original processing notes: Quantification of nucleated cells was approximated via reference gene primer amplification. Sequencing used immunoSEQ multiplex PCR; TCRdb keeps in-frame clones, though not all of them. V, J and clone size reflect that table, while D and trimming were determined from the DNA. This sample yields 200,000 to 250,000 clones, of which 70% to 90% are seen a single time; around 4.5% belongs to the top ten. This CDR3 has 15 amino acids. Germline trimming cut 5 bases from V and 0 bases from J; bases unmatched to any gene: 6. Germline V CDR1 and CDR2: SEHNR, FQNEAQ (reference sequence).

The origin of this receptor is a man over 45 with acute or convalescent COVID-19. The chain links TRBV7-9 to TRBJ1-2; 7 nucleotides line up with TRBD1. The sample was peripheral blood. CDR3 protein: CASSAGQNPNYGYTF. The CDR3 region has the DNA TGTGCCAGCAGCGCGGGACAGAATCCTAACTATGGCTACACCTTC.